The 5 T cell receptor beta chains in this list originate from one sample, sequenced in a study of blood T cell repertoires in COVID-19. TCRdb keeps only in-frame clones here, not all; method: immunoSEQ multiplex PCR. The sample consists of over 150,000 clones, 88% of them appearing once. Source material: peripheral blood. These receptors were collected from a man aged 50 or older with COVID-19, enrolled during active disease.

V gene TRBV30 combines with J gene TRBJ1-3; possibly TRBD1 for D (5 bases). V shed 0 bases and J shed 4 bases, with 10 bases lying between them. Germline loops: CDR1 GTSNPN, CDR2 SVGIG (reference sequence). The CDR3 extends over 14 amino acids. The CDR3 DNA sequence: TGTGCCTGGAGTGTGCTAGGGGCGGGAAACACCATATATTTT. The encoded protein is CAWSVLGAGNTIYF.

The chain is built from TRBV18 and TRBJ2-4; the D gene is possibly TRBD1 (6 bases). Trimming cost V 3 bases and J 0 bases, with 15 bases left between them. The germline CDR1 and CDR2 sequences are KGHSH and LQKENI. The CDR3 contains 17 residues. CDR3 protein: CASSPIGQLVAKNIQYF. The CDR3, as DNA: TGTGCCAGCTCACCTATCGGACAGCTAGTAGCCAAAAACATTCAGTACTTC.

The chain joins TRBV3-1 (or the pseudogene TRBV3-2) to TRBJ2-3; 11 positions match TRBD2. This CDR3 is 15 amino acids long. Unmatched junction bases numbered 6, after V lost 5 bases and J lost 5 bases. Germline V lookup: CDR1 LGHDT, CDR2 YNNKEL (reference sequence). The CDR3 nucleotides are TGTGCCAGCAGCACCCTAGCGGGGGGTTTAGATACGCAGTATTTT. Its protein product is CASSTLAGGLDTQYF.

This sequence joins TRBV5-1 and TRBJ2-1; weak D call: TRBD2 (6 bases). The CDR3 runs 16 residues. Trimming removed 4 bases at V and 3 bases at J, with 17 bases between. Germline CDR1 is SGHRS and CDR2 is YFSETQ. The CDR3 sequence: CASSPGRDSIYNEQFF. The CDR3 DNA follows: TGCGCCAGCAGCCCGGGAAGGGACTCCATCTACAATGAGCAGTTCTTC.

This rearrangement joins TRBV29-1 to TRBJ2-7, with 8 bases lining up with TRBD1. This CDR3 region has 15 residues. Germline loops: CDR1 SQVTM, CDR2 ANQGSEA. The V gene end was trimmed by 6 bases and the J gene end by 5 bases; junction bases not matched to a gene: 15. CDR3 bases: TGCAGCGTCGCGAAGCAGACAGGGGTAGTGGACGAGCAGTACTTC. Translating it yields CSVAKQTGVVDEQYF.